This section outlines one T cell receptor beta chain sequence together with its context. The data are from a study of shared clonotypes between healthy human individuals. The length of the CDR3 is 16 residues. V was pared by 2 bases and J by 5 bases, with 11 bases of the junction left unmatched. The germline gives CDR1 SQVTM, CDR2 ANQGSEA. Some clones are missing from TCRdb's copy, which holds only in-frame ones; the method was immunoSEQ multiplex PCR. The sample has about 2.4 million clones, over 85% seen once. This receptor was obtained from a man younger than 30 in good health. The specimen was naive CD4+ T cells sorted from blood. Subset given: CD45RA+ positively selected. The gene calls are TRBV29-1 and TRBJ2-5; the match to TRBD2 covers 10 bases. The CDR3 loop is CSVERSSGGGMETQYF. In DNA, the CDR3 is TGCAGCGTTGAAAGGTCTAGCGGGGGTGGTATGGAGACCCAGTACTTC.